These T cell receptor beta chains were read from a single sample in a study of tumor-infiltrating lymphocytes in localized non-small cell lung cancer. The assay was immunoSEQ multiplex PCR, and TCRdb's table has in-frame clones only and misses some. The data hold some 15,000 clones, with 80% observed a single time. The sequenced sample was uninvolved lung tissue not adjacent to the tumor. The receptors derive from a human donor with non-small cell lung cancer. CDR3s include the opening cysteine and the closing phenylalanine or tryptophan. Each record gives: J gene, clone size, D gene, V gene, CDR3 DNA, CDR3 protein. D genes are given only for firm matches. Size is omitted from some rows. Given values are once, few, many or a class for expanded clones.

J: TRBJ2-1
size: .
D: TRBD2
V: TRBV5-5
DNA: TGTGCCAGCAGCTTGGCTAGCGGGACCTACAATGAGCAGTTCTTC
CDR3: CASSLASGTYNEQFF

J: TRBJ2-7
size: once
D: .
V: TRBV5-6
DNA: TGTGCCAGCAGCTTTGGCCGACCCAACGAGCAGTACTTC
CDR3: CASSFGRPNEQYF

J: TRBJ1-2
size: .
D: .
V: TRBV11-2
DNA: TGTGCCAGCAGCTTAGATACCAGTAACTATGGCTACACCTTC
CDR3: CASSLDTSNYGYTF

J: TRBJ1-5
size: .
D: .
V: TRBV6-4
DNA: TGTGCCAGCAGTGACGGTAGGAATCAGCCCCAGCATTTT
CDR3: CASSDGRNQPQHF

J: TRBJ1-2
size: .
D: TRBD1
V: TRBV27
DNA: TGTGCCAGCGGGTTCCGGGACAGTAGATATGGCTACACCTTC
CDR3: CASGFRDSRYGYTF

J: TRBJ2-1
size: .
D: TRBD2
V: TRBV5-1
DNA: TGCGCCAGCACCTTGGGGACTAGCGGCAATGAGCAGTTCTTC
CDR3: CASTLGTSGNEQFF

J: TRBJ1-5
size: once
D: .
V: TRBV28
DNA: TGTGCCAGCAGCTCCCTGGGAGGGAATCAGCCCCAGCATTTT
CDR3: CASSSLGGNQPQHF

J: TRBJ1-2
size: few
D: TRBD1
V: TRBV5-4
DNA: TGTGCCGGCAGCTTGAAGGGGACAGGGTCGTATGGCTACACCTTC
CDR3: CAGSLKGTGSYGYTF

J: TRBJ2-3
size: .
D: TRBD1
V: TRBV5-1
DNA: TGCGCCAGCAGCTCACAGGGGTTGAGCACAGATACGCAGTATTTT
CDR3: CASSSQGLSTDTQYF

J: TRBJ1-1
size: .
D: .
V: TRBV5-1
DNA: TGCGCCAGCAGCTTGGTAGGGAAGGACACTGAAGCTTTCTTT
CDR3: CASSLVGKDTEAFF

J: TRBJ2-1
size: .
D: TRBD2
V: TRBV7-2
DNA: TGTGCCAGCAGCTTAAGGATTAGCGGGAGGGATGAGCAGTTCTTC
CDR3: CASSLRISGRDEQFF

J: TRBJ2-5
size: .
D: .
V: TRBV5-6
DNA: TGTGCCAGCAGTCGGGGATGGACGGCTCAAGAGACCCAGTACTTC
CDR3: CASSRGWTAQETQYF

J: TRBJ2-7
size: .
D: .
V: TRBV7-2
DNA: TGTGCCAGCAGCTATCAGGGTTACGAGCAGTACTTC
CDR3: CASSYQGYEQYF

J: TRBJ1-2
size: .
D: TRBD1
V: TRBV19
DNA: TGTGCCAGTAGTATATCGGGACAGGGCTATGGCTACACCTTC
CDR3: CASSISGQGYGYTF

J: TRBJ2-7
size: .
D: .
V: TRBV27
DNA: TGTGCCAGCCAGGTTGGCCCGGGAGTCAGCTACGAGCAGTACTTC
CDR3: CASQVGPGVSYEQYF

J: TRBJ2-1
size: .
D: TRBD2
V: TRBV5-1
DNA: TGCGCCAGCAGCTTGAACACGGGAGGCAATGAGCAGTTCTTC
CDR3: CASSLNTGGNEQFF

J: TRBJ2-2
size: medium-sized
D: TRBD2
V: TRBV7-3
DNA: TGTGCCAGCAGCTTCGGGAGGGACGGCTCCGGGGAGCTGTTTTTT
CDR3: CASSFGRDGSGELFF

J: TRBJ2-1
size: .
D: TRBD2
V: TRBV5-1
DNA: TGCGCCAGCAGCTTAGGACTAGTTTCTTCATATGAGCAGTTCTTC
CDR3: CASSLGLVSSYEQFF

J: TRBJ2-3
size: once
D: .
V: TRBV19
DNA: TGTGCCAGTAGTATGAAGTTAGGGCAGGGAGGAGCAGATACGCAGTATTTT
CDR3: CASSMKLGQGGADTQYF

J: TRBJ2-5
size: once
D: .
V: TRBV5-1
DNA: TGCGCCAGCAGCTTGGAACCGTTACAAGAGACCCAGTACTTC
CDR3: CASSLEPLQETQYF

J: TRBJ2-2
size: once
D: TRBD1
V: TRBV7-9
DNA: TGTGCCAGCAGGCGGGGACAGGGGATGAACACCGGGGAGCTGTTTTTT
CDR3: CASRRGQGMNTGELFF

J: TRBJ1-1
size: .
D: .
V: TRBV21-1
DNA: TGTGCCAGCAGCAAACGGGAGTTGTGGGCTTTCTTT
CDR3: CASSKRELWAFF

J: TRBJ1-1
size: .
D: TRBD1
V: TRBV15
DNA: TGTGCCACCAGCCCAGGATTCGGGACAGGCGAAGAAGCTTTCTTT
CDR3: CATSPGFGTGEEAFF

J: TRBJ2-5
size: .
D: TRBD2
V: TRBV4-1
DNA: TGCGCCAGCAGCCAAAGCCCCGCTAGCGGCCAAGAGACCCAGTACTTC
CDR3: CASSQSPASGQETQYF

J: TRBJ1-2
size: .
D: TRBD1
V: TRBV28
DNA: TGTGCCAGCAGCTCGGGACAGAACTCCTATGGCTACACCTTC
CDR3: CASSSGQNSYGYTF

J: TRBJ1-1
size: .
D: .
V: TRBV12-5
DNA: TGTGCTAGTGGTTTGGGTGTGGGGAGCCTCGCCCAAGCTTTCTTT
CDR3: CASGLGVGSLAQAFF

J: TRBJ2-7
size: medium-sized
D: .
V: TRBV28
DNA: TGTGCCAGCAGTTCAATTCGGACGGCCATGGCCTACGAGCAGTACTTC
CDR3: CASSSIRTAMAYEQYF

J: TRBJ2-1
size: .
D: .
V: TRBV6-1
DNA: TGTGCCAGCAGTGAAGCACCCGGGGACAATGAGCAGTTCTTC
CDR3: CASSEAPGDNEQFF

J: TRBJ1-4
size: .
D: .
V: TRBV5-1
DNA: TGCGCCAGCAGCTTGGACTCCGGGGTACTTGAAAAACTGTTTTTT
CDR3: CASSLDSGVLEKLFF

J: TRBJ2-1
size: .
D: .
V: TRBV7-3
DNA: TGTGCCAGCAGCTCGGGAGTATACAATGAGCAGTTCTTC
CDR3: CASSSGVYNEQFF

J: TRBJ1-2
size: few
D: .
V: TRBV29-1
DNA: TGCAGCGTAAATGCCGGGGCGCGGTACTATGGCTACACCTTC
CDR3: CSVNAGARYYGYTF

J: TRBJ1-1
size: .
D: .
V: TRBV5-6
DNA: TGTGCCAGCAGCATACTCTCGGGCGGGAAGGCTTTCTTT
CDR3: CASSILSGGKAFF

J: TRBJ1-2
size: .
D: TRBD1
V: TRBV23-1
DNA: TGCGCCAGCACCACTCCAGGGGGCGAAGGCTACACCTTC
CDR3: CASTTPGGEGYTF

J: TRBJ2-7
size: .
D: TRBD2
V: TRBV27
DNA: TGTGCCAGCAGTCCAACCGGACTAGCGGGAACCTACGAGCAGTACTTC
CDR3: CASSPTGLAGTYEQYF

J: TRBJ2-7
size: .
D: TRBD1
V: TRBV18
DNA: TGTGCCAGCTCCCCCGGACAGGGGATAAGCGAGCAGTACTTC
CDR3: CASSPGQGISEQYF

J: TRBJ2-6
size: .
D: .
V: TRBV7-9
DNA: TGTGCCAGCAGCTTAGCCATGGACCCCCACTCTGGGGCCAACGTCCTGACTTTC
CDR3: CASSLAMDPHSGANVLTF

J: TRBJ2-1
size: .
D: TRBD1
V: TRBV5-1
DNA: TGCGCCAGCACCCTGACAGGGGACTTCTCCTACAATGAGCAGTTCTTC
CDR3: CASTLTGDFSYNEQFF

J: TRBJ1-1
size: .
D: .
V: TRBV19
DNA: TGTGCCAGTACCCCCTTTCGGAACACTGAAGCTTTCTTT
CDR3: CASTPFRNTEAFF

J: TRBJ2-1
size: .
D: TRBD2
V: TRBV30
DNA: TGTGCCTCGTCGGGGGGAGTCTACAATGAGCAGTTCTTC
CDR3: CASSGGVYNEQFF

J: TRBJ2-7
size: .
D: TRBD2
V: TRBV28
DNA: TGTGCCAGCACCACCTCCCCACTAGCGGGGTACGAGCAGTACTTC
CDR3: CASTTSPLAGYEQYF

J: TRBJ1-2
size: .
D: TRBD1
V: TRBV30
DNA: TGTGCCTGGAGTGCTTACCACAGGGGGGCTGACGGCTACACCTTC
CDR3: CAWSAYHRGADGYTF

J: TRBJ2-7
size: .
D: TRBD1
V: TRBV18
DNA: TGTGCCAGCTCACCCGACAGGGCAGTCGAGCAGTACTTC
CDR3: CASSPDRAVEQYF

J: TRBJ1-1
size: .
D: .
V: TRBV28
DNA: TGTGCCAGCAGCCTCACCACCGGCGGCGGTGAAGCTTTCTTT
CDR3: CASSLTTGGGEAFF

J: TRBJ2-7
size: .
D: .
V: TRBV19
DNA: TGTGCCAGTAGTCGGACCGCAAAACTTAACGAGCAGTACTTC
CDR3: CASSRTAKLNEQYF